Below, 14 T cell receptor beta chains from the same sample are listed, as sequenced in a study of blood T cell repertoires in COVID-19 (dated by TCRdb to 2020 to 2021). Libraries were built with the immunoSEQ multiplex PCR assay. Not all clones reach the TCRdb copy of this immuneACCESS table, which keeps in-frame sequences only. Checked studies attribute under half of the gap to unresolved V genes and leave the rest unexplained. In this sample the table shows approximately 250,000 clones, approximately 90% of which occur a single time. The ten most abundant clones make up around 4% of the sample. The sequencing input was PBMCs or T cells enriched from blood (not recorded which). These receptor sequences come from a woman younger than 45 who had recovered from COVID-19.

This clone is a singleton in its sample. This rearrangement joins TRBV11-2 to TRBJ2-1, with TRBD1 matching over 8 bases. With V trimmed by 5 bases and J by 12 bases, 6 bases remained unmatched. The V gene's germline CDR1 is SGHAT and CDR2 FQNNGV. The CDR3 has 12 residues. The CDR3 region has the DNA TGTGCCAGCAGCATAGGACAGGGCGGGCAGTTCTTC. This gives the protein CASSIGQGGQFF.

The chain joins TRBV4-3 to TRBJ1-2; TRBD1 is a possible D gene (5 bases). The CDR3 has 16 amino acids. CDR1 is LGHNA and CDR2 is YSLEER in the germline V gene. Trimming stripped 0 bases from V and 7 bases from J, with 18 bases between. The CDR3 reads CASSQDRDAGRGGYTF. The CDR3 nucleotides read TGCGCCAGCAGCCAAGATAGGGATGCGGGGCGGGGTGGCTACACCTTC.

CDR3 nucleotides: TGTGCCAGCAGCGCTCGGACAGGAAGCCTTGGCTACACCTTC. Protein sequence: CASSARTGSLGYTF. V usage is TRBV7-2 and J usage is TRBJ1-2; 7 bases align to TRBD1. The germline V gene has CDR1 SGHTA and CDR2 FQGNSA. The CDR3 is 14 amino acids. V trimming: 5 bases; J trimming: 7 bases; junction bases outside the gene matches: 10.

The chain carries TRBV9 and TRBJ1-1; unclear D gene. Germline lookup yields CDR1 SGDLS and CDR2 YYNGEE. The CDR3 loop spans 14 amino acids. V was clipped by 6 bases and J by 3 bases, with 15 bases between them. The chain's CDR3 is CASIPLLQYTEAFF. CDR3 in DNA: TGTGCCAGCATCCCCCTTTTACAGTACACTGAAGCTTTCTTT.

The CDR3: CASSYSINGGEFGEQYF. The CDR3 DNA is TGTGCCAGCAGTTACTCTATAAACGGCGGAGAGTTTGGCGAGCAGTACTTC. The chain joins TRBV6-2 or TRBV6-3 to TRBJ2-7; D ambiguous. V gave up 0 bases and J gave up 6 bases, with 21 bases separating them. This CDR3 has 17 residues. The germline V gene has CDR1 MNHEY and CDR2 SVGEGT.

The chain links TRBV6-1 to TRBJ2-1; D remains ambiguous. Germline CDR1 and CDR2: MNHNS and SASEGT. V was shortened by 3 bases and J by 2 bases, with 8 bases between the two germline ends. The CDR3 contains 14 residues. In nucleotides, the CDR3 is TGTGCCAGCAGTGATTCCTCTCCCTACAATGAGCAGTTCTTC. Its translation: CASSDSSPYNEQFF.

CDR3 bases: TGTGCCAGCTCACCTCTGGCGGGGGTAGGAAACATTCAGTACTTC. As protein: CASSPLAGVGNIQYF. V is TRBV18 and J is TRBJ2-4; 7 bases agree with TRBD2. The trim removed 3 bases at V and 6 bases at J, leaving 8 bases unmatched. CDR3 length: 15 residues. The germline CDR1 and CDR2 sequences are KGHSH and LQKENI.

The V call is TRBV7-2, the J call TRBJ2-1; D not certain. The CDR3 loop spans 15 amino acids. Germline CDR1 reads SGHTA; CDR2 reads FQGNSA. Trimming took off 5 bases at V and 0 bases at J, with 11 bases between the two ends. For the CDR3, the DNA is TGTGCCAGCAGCCACACAGAAACCTCCTACAATGAGCAGTTCTTC. Residues: CASSHTETSYNEQFF.

V and J are TRBV4-2 and TRBJ2-7; D is undetermined. In germline, CDR1 is LGHNA, CDR2 YNFKEQ. The CDR3 length is 15 residues. V was trimmed by 0 bases and J by 3 bases, leaving 12 bases between them. In DNA form, the CDR3 reads TGTGCCAGCAGCCAAGATAGAGCAGGAATCTACGAGCAGTACTTC. Protein product: CASSQDRAGIYEQYF.

This chain joins TRBV28 and TRBJ2-7; D uncertain. The germline V gene has CDR1 MDHEN and CDR2 SYDVKM. CDR3 length: 12 amino acids. The germline V and J ends were trimmed by 10 bases and 7 bases, with 17 bases remaining between them. CDR3 protein: CATRLAPKEQYF. The CDR3 DNA reads as TGTGCCACCCGACTGGCCCCCAAGGAGCAGTACTTC.

This clone appeared a few times. The gene calls are TRBV3-1 (or the pseudogene TRBV3-2) and TRBJ1-5; the match to TRBD1 covers 8 bases. This CDR3 region has 14 residues. The ends lost 1 base at V and 7 bases at J; junction bases unmatched: 3. The germline V gene has CDR1 LGHDT and CDR2 YNNKEL (reference sequence). The CDR3 sequence: CASSQGTGKQPQHF. CDR3 in DNA: TGTGCCAGCAGCCAAGGGACAGGGAAACAGCCCCAGCATTTT.

This chain connects TRBV4-2 to TRBJ2-1, with 9 bases lining up with TRBD2. The CDR3 is 18 residues long. CDR1 and CDR2 (germline): LGHNA, YNFKEQ. Trimming at V came to 0 bases and at J to 10 bases, leaving 16 bases not matched to a gene. The CDR3 sequence is CASSQDYGAGGRLREQFF. DNA for the CDR3: TGTGCCAGCAGCCAAGATTACGGGGCGGGAGGGCGTCTTAGAGAGCAGTTCTTC.

V gene TRBV30 combines with J gene TRBJ2-3, with 9 positions matching TRBD1. Trimming at V came to 3 bases and at J to 3 bases, leaving 7 bases not matched to a gene. This CDR3 region has 15 residues. Germline V gene data show CDR1 as GTSNPN and CDR2 as SVGIG (reference sequence). CDR3: CAWRGGDRVTDTQYF. CDR3 bases: TGTGCCTGGAGGGGGGGGGACAGGGTTACAGATACGCAGTATTTT.

J is TRBJ2-2 and V is TRBV11-1; maybe TRBD1 (5 bases). There are 15 residues in the CDR3. V was shortened by 1 base and J by 7 bases, with 13 bases between the two germline ends. Germline CDR1 is SGHAT and CDR2 is FQDESV (reference sequence). The CDR3 region is CASSLEGIEDGELFF. The CDR3, as DNA: TGTGCCAGCAGCTTAGAGGGGATTGAGGACGGGGAGCTGTTTTTT.